Presented here are 7 T cell receptor beta chains from one specimen sequenced in a study of blood T cell repertoires in COVID-19. Generated by immunoSEQ multiplex PCR, the TCRdb table keeps only in-frame clones and is missing some. The sample includes 250,000 to 400,000 clones, 90% of them seen just once. The specimen sequenced was peripheral blood. The receptors were gathered from a woman between 25 and 40 years old with COVID-19, enrolled during active disease.

This chain uses TRBV16 with TRBJ1-2, with D hard to call. Germline CDR1 KGHSY, CDR2 FQNENV. The V and J ends lost 4 bases and 1 base respectively, with 10 bases between them. This CDR3 is built from 14 residues. The CDR3 nucleotides are TGTGCCAGCAGCCGGCGGGAAGTTAACTATGGCTACACCTTC. Translated: CASSRREVNYGYTF.

This chain joins TRBV5-1 and TRBJ2-1, with 7 bases aligning to TRBD2. V dropped 2 bases and J dropped 5; count of bases not matched to a gene: 7. This CDR3 has 15 amino acids. CDR1 is SGHRS and CDR2 is YFSETQ in the germline V gene. CDR3 DNA: TGCGCCAGCAGCTTATTCGGTCTAGCGGACAATGAGCAGTTCTTC. Residues: CASSLFGLADNEQFF. Full variable domain (remainder filled in from reference TRBV5-1 and TRBJ2-1): KAGVTQTPRYLIKTRGQQVTLSCSPISGHRSVSWYQQTPGQGLQFLFEYFSETQRNKGNFPGRFSGRQFSNSRSEMNVSTLELGDSALYLCASSLFGLADNEQFFGPGTRLTVL.

CDR3 sequence: CASSPQTGGEAEAFF. The CDR3 DNA sequence: TGCGCCAGCAGCCCCCAGACAGGGGGGGAGGCTGAAGCTTTCTTT. The J gene is TRBJ1-1, the V gene TRBV5-1; TRBD1 matches 9 bases. Germline trimming cut 4 bases from V and 6 bases from J; bases unmatched to any gene: 10. The length of the CDR3 is 15 residues. CDR1 and CDR2 (germline): SGHRS, YFSETQ. The whole variable domain, remainder taken from reference TRBV5-1 and TRBJ1-1, is KAGVTQTPRYLIKTRGQQVTLSCSPISGHRSVSWYQQTPGQGLQFLFEYFSETQRNKGNFPGRFSGRQFSNSRSEMNVSTLELGDSALYLCASSPQTGGEAEAFFGQGTRLTVV.

The chain employs TRBV3-1 (or the pseudogene TRBV3-2) and TRBJ1-2; TRBD1 matches 7 bases. The CDR3 length is 13 residues. CDR1 is LGHDT and CDR2 is YNNKEL in the germline V gene (reference sequence). V was pared by 3 bases and J by 8 bases, with 6 bases of the junction left unmatched. Here the CDR3 reads CASSHYRGWGYTF. Written as DNA, the CDR3 is TGTGCCAGCAGCCACTACAGGGGTTGGGGCTACACCTTC.

The chain joins TRBV9 to TRBJ2-5, with D possibly TRBD1 on 5 matching bases. CDR3 length equals 16 residues. The germline CDR1 and CDR2 sequences are SGDLS and YYNGEE. Trimming removed 4 bases from V and 1 base from J, with 17 bases in between. CDR3: CASSPPSMDTQETQYF. As DNA, the CDR3 is TGTGCCAGCAGCCCCCCCTCCATGGACACCCAAGAGACCCAGTACTTC. The full variable domain, with the rest looked up from reference TRBV9 and TRBJ2-5, is DSGVTQTPKHLITATGQRVTLRCSPRSGDLSVYWYQQSLDQGLQFLIQYYNGEERAKGNILERFSAQQFPDLHSELNLSSLELGDSALYFCASSPPSMDTQETQYFGPGTRLLVL.

V usage is TRBV7-9 and J usage is TRBJ2-3; D perhaps matches TRBD1 (6 bases). Germline CDR1 is SEHNR and CDR2 is FQNEAQ (reference sequence). The CDR3 extends over 16 amino acids. V was cut by 4 bases and J by 3 bases, with 17 bases left in between. CDR3 sequence reads: CASSSPGQLKTDTQYF. The CDR3 bases are TGTGCCAGCAGCTCGCCCGGACAGCTAAAAACAGATACGCAGTATTTT. The full variable domain, with the rest looked up from reference TRBV7-9 and TRBJ2-3, is DTGVSQNPRHKITKRGQNVTFRCDPISEHNRLYWYRQTLGQGPEFLTYFQNEAQLEKSRLLSDRFSAERPKGSFSTLEIQRTEQGDSAMYLCASSSPGQLKTDTQYFGPGTRLTVL.

The chain recombines TRBV7-9 with TRBJ2-5; weak D call: TRBD1 (5 bases). The germline CDR1 and CDR2 sequences are SEHNR and FQNEAQ (reference sequence). V lost 2 bases to trimming and J lost 4 bases, with 5 bases between them. This CDR3 is 12 amino acids long. DNA for the CDR3: TGTGCCAGCAGCTTAAGGGGAGAGACCCAGTACTTC. Translating gives CASSLRGETQYF. The whole variable domain, remainder taken from reference TRBV7-9 and TRBJ2-5, is DTGVSQNPRHKITKRGQNVTFRCDPISEHNRLYWYRQTLGQGPEFLTYFQNEAQLEKSRLLSDRFSAERPKGSFSTLEIQRTEQGDSAMYLCASSLRGETQYFGPGTRLLVL.